A selection of T cell receptor beta chains follows, all from one sample in a study of identifying expanded T cells in peripheral blood. Profiling relied on immunoSEQ multiplex PCR, and the TCRdb table lists in-frame clones only, not all of them. The sample has about 81,000 clones; around 83% are singletons. The material sequenced was blood. These receptors were taken from a person between 18 and 75 years old in good health. Both conserved end residues are part of each CDR3.

V gene: TRBV4-1
J gene: TRBJ1-5
CDR3 protein: CASSQDGGGQYSNQPQHF

V gene: TRBV28
J gene: TRBJ1-4
CDR3 protein: CASSAYSGSGEKLFF

V gene: TRBV28
J gene: TRBJ1-5
CDR3 protein: CASVGPGQPQHF

V gene: TRBV27
J gene: TRBJ2-7
CDR3 protein: CASRPGLGAFEQYF

V gene: TRBV5-6
J gene: TRBJ1-1
CDR3 protein: CASRNGEEAFF

V gene: TRBV14
J gene: TRBJ2-2
CDR3 protein: CASSQGGTGELFF

V gene: TRBV5-8
J gene: TRBJ2-7
CDR3 protein: CASSTGSSYEQYF

V gene: TRBV7-2
J gene: TRBJ2-5
CDR3 protein: CASSLGAETQYF

V gene: TRBV7-8
J gene: TRBJ2-3
CDR3 protein: CASTRRREWGDTQYF

V gene: TRBV4-1
J gene: TRBJ1-2
CDR3 protein: CASSRDRGLNYGYTF

V gene: TRBV19
J gene: TRBJ2-6
CDR3 protein: CASSIRGSGANVLTF

V gene: TRBV6-6
J gene: TRBJ2-7
CDR3 protein: CASSYSGESEQYF

V gene: TRBV5-1
J gene: TRBJ2-7
CDR3 protein: CASSFTPPRDSPSYEQYF

V gene: TRBV30
J gene: TRBJ2-7
CDR3 protein: CACIIPQSRRRDYEQYF

V gene: TRBV2
J gene: TRBJ2-5
CDR3 protein: CASTAGLLAGVGETQYF

V gene: TRBV29-1
J gene: TRBJ1-2
CDR3 protein: CSVAREGYGYTF

V gene: TRBV7-3
J gene: TRBJ2-7
CDR3 protein: CASSQTGGLPYEQYF

V gene: TRBV5-1
J gene: TRBJ1-5
CDR3 protein: CASSLEGAPDQPQHF

V gene: TRBV18
J gene: TRBJ2-2
CDR3 protein: CASSPQGSNTGELFF

V gene: TRBV6-6
J gene: TRBJ1-3
CDR3 protein: CASSTGTAGNTIYF

V gene: TRBV30
J gene: TRBJ1-5
CDR3 protein: CAWDTGGNQPQHF

V gene: TRBV18
J gene: TRBJ2-7
CDR3 protein: CASSPRTQGGIYEQYF

V gene: TRBV19
J gene: TRBJ1-4
CDR3 protein: CASSPTPVGEKLFF

V gene: TRBV19
J gene: TRBJ1-1
CDR3 protein: CASSIDRLNTEAFF

V gene: TRBV28
J gene: TRBJ1-4
CDR3 protein: CASRTGTGGLEKLFF

V gene: TRBV2
J gene: TRBJ1-5
CDR3 protein: CASSSQENQPQHF

V gene: TRBV21-1
J gene: TRBJ2-7
CDR3 protein: CASRRVAGDTSYEQYF

V gene: TRBV13
J gene: TRBJ2-3
CDR3 protein: CASSPGTSKEDTQYF

V gene: TRBV5-8
J gene: TRBJ1-5
CDR3 protein: CASSSAGSNQPQHF

V gene: TRBV14
J gene: TRBJ1-2
CDR3 protein: CASSQGLYYGYTF

V gene: TRBV9
J gene: TRBJ2-2
CDR3 protein: CASSPRGSVGANTGELFF

V gene: TRBV11-2
J gene: TRBJ2-2
CDR3 protein: CASSGNRGTDTGELFF

V gene: TRBV5-1
J gene: TRBJ2-3
CDR3 protein: CASSLEVSSSTDTQYF

V gene: TRBV7-9
J gene: TRBJ2-1
CDR3 protein: CASTSPSPGSATNEQFF

V gene: TRBV7-2
J gene: TRBJ2-7
CDR3 protein: CASSGRTPFEQYF

V gene: TRBV5-1
J gene: TRBJ1-2
CDR3 protein: CASSLDYYGYTF

V gene: TRBV19
J gene: TRBJ2-7
CDR3 protein: CASSLSADSYEQYF

V gene: TRBV7-2
J gene: TRBJ2-7
CDR3 protein: CASSLDHTEQYF

V gene: TRBV19
J gene: TRBJ2-5
CDR3 protein: CASSAVTGTQETQYF

V gene: TRBV7-3
J gene: TRBJ2-1
CDR3 protein: CASSLEKGQPNYNEQFF

V gene: TRBV28
J gene: TRBJ2-7
CDR3 protein: CASSGTDLVRGSYEQYF

V gene: TRBV5-1
J gene: TRBJ2-3
CDR3 protein: CASSLILAGRTDTQYF

V gene: TRBV5-5
J gene: TRBJ1-1
CDR3 protein: CASSSEPMNTEAFF

V gene: TRBV9
J gene: TRBJ2-3
CDR3 protein: CASSVERGGRSLSTDTQYF

V gene: TRBV7-9
J gene: TRBJ1-1
CDR3 protein: CASSLRQGRDTEAFF

V gene: TRBV7-6
J gene: TRBJ2-7
CDR3 protein: CASSFEGALYEQYF

V gene: TRBV7-9
J gene: TRBJ1-3
CDR3 protein: CASSLVSRAGNTIYF

V gene: TRBV6-6
J gene: TRBJ2-3
CDR3 protein: CASSYNGNTQYF

V gene: TRBV28
J gene: TRBJ2-1
CDR3 protein: CASSFSFVGTGYNEQFF

V gene: TRBV5-1
J gene: TRBJ1-1
CDR3 protein: CASSLLQGGDTEAFF

V gene: TRBV5-6
J gene: TRBJ2-7
CDR3 protein: CASSLGPGGSYEQYF

V gene: TRBV11-1
J gene: TRBJ1-1
CDR3 protein: CASSLEANTEAFF

V gene: TRBV5-1
J gene: TRBJ1-2
CDR3 protein: CASSLKEGASFYGYTF

V gene: TRBV7-8
J gene: TRBJ2-2
CDR3 protein: CASSTRTDNTGELFF

V gene: TRBV4-3
J gene: TRBJ1-4
CDR3 protein: CASSQWTGQKLFF

V gene: TRBV11-2
J gene: TRBJ2-7
CDR3 protein: CASSTTLAGGHQYF

V gene: TRBV15
J gene: TRBJ1-5
CDR3 protein: CATSRDSPVAAYSNQPQHF

V gene: TRBV4-3
J gene: TRBJ2-1
CDR3 protein: CASSQGGQGPPNEQFF

V gene: TRBV10-2
J gene: TRBJ1-5
CDR3 protein: CASSGQNSQPQHF